These T cell receptor beta chains were read from a single sample in a study of cytomegalovirus exposure and HLA in healthy donors. TCRdb's table, derived via immunoSEQ multiplex PCR, lists solely in-frame clones and lacks some. The table shows fewer than 100,000 clones, with 60% to 80% occurring only once. Sequencing input: PBMCs. The origin of the receptors is a female donor in good health and CMV-seronegative. CDR3s include the opening cysteine and the closing phenylalanine or tryptophan. The D gene is left open where the match is weak. Only some rows state a clone size, as once, few, many or a class for expanded clones.

clone size	V gene	D gene	J gene	CDR3 protein	CDR3 DNA
once	TRBV5-4	TRBD1	TRBJ1-1	CASSLNPQGATEAFF	TGTGCCAGCAGCTTGAACCCACAGGGGGCCACTGAAGCTTTCTTT
.	TRBV19	.	TRBJ2-7	CASRSTGSNYEQYF	TGTGCCAGTAGATCCACAGGGTCCAACTACGAGCAGTACTTC
.	TRBV6-5	.	TRBJ1-5	CASSPLRGYNQPQHF	TGTGCCAGCAGCCCACTCCGGGGTTATAATCAGCCCCAGCATTTT
once	TRBV4-2	TRBD2	TRBJ2-1	CASSLTAGGDSYNEQFF	TGTGCCAGCAGCCTTACCGCTGGGGGGGATTCCTACAATGAGCAGTTCTTC
.	TRBV11-3	TRBD1	TRBJ1-1	CASSSDRDFVNTEAFF	TGTGCCAGCAGCTCCGACAGGGACTTCGTGAACACTGAAGCTTTCTTT
.	TRBV7-9	.	TRBJ2-3	CASGGYGDF	TGTGCCAGCGGGGGGTACGGGGATTTT
.	TRBV30	.	TRBJ1-4	CAWKPPYSEKLFF	TGTGCCTGGAAACCCCCATATAGTGAAAAACTGTTTTTT
.	TRBV6-5	TRBD2	TRBJ2-7	CASSYLGGRADEQYF	TGTGCCAGCAGTTACCTAGGCGGGAGGGCCGACGAGCAGTACTTC
once	TRBV7-6	.	TRBJ1-2	CASSPVGGRAYGYTF	TGTGCCAGCAGCCCTGTCGGGGGTAGGGCCTATGGCTACACCTTC
.	TRBV15	.	TRBJ1-5	CATSARGRTDNQPQHF	TGTGCCACCAGCGCTCGGGGACGGACAGACAATCAGCCCCAGCATTTT
.	TRBV7-2	TRBD1	TRBJ2-2	CASSGTRGQYTGELFF	TGTGCCAGCAGCGGAACCCGGGGACAGTACACCGGGGAGCTGTTTTTT
.	TRBV11-2	TRBD2	TRBJ2-5	CASSLAGGGRETQYF	TGTGCCAGCAGCTTAGCGGGGGGGGGCAGGGAGACCCAGTACTTC
.	TRBV14	TRBD1	TRBJ2-7	CASSQRTGMSYEQYF	TGTGCCAGCAGCCAAAGGACAGGGATGTCCTACGAGCAGTACTTC